This T cell receptor beta chain was observed in a study of blood T cell repertoires in COVID-19. The method was immunoSEQ multiplex PCR; TCRdb's version includes in-frame clones alone and lacks a portion of them. The sample lists about 220,000 clones; 70% to 90% were seen once. This CDR3 is built from 14 residues. Trimming cost V 2 bases and J 2 bases; bases outside gene matches: 0. Germline V CDR1 and CDR2: MNHEY, SVGEGT. V is TRBV6-2 or TRBV6-3 and J is TRBJ1-3; 7 nucleotides agree with TRBD1. This TCR was sampled from a woman in her seventies with COVID-19, enrolled during active disease. Source material: peripheral blood. The CDR3 region is CASSYGTAGNTIYF. CDR3 DNA: TGTGCCAGCAGTTACGGGACAGCTGGAAACACCATATATTTT.